This T cell receptor beta chain was identified during a study of PD-1 blockade in classical Hodgkin lymphoma. About the research overall: Each patient was given nivolumab 3 mg/kg through a vein every 2 weeks. Study-wide results and limits: Exclusion was the outcome for patients who began nivolumab under 1 year after ASCT.

Time point reported: cycle 4 day 1 (C4D1), after around six weeks of nivolumab. Every patient experienced relapse after autologous stem cell transplantation, and brentuximab vedotin exposure varied. Classifying best responses yielded complete response, partial response or progressive disease. As to this clone: Its antigen is still unknown.

Assay: immunoSEQ multiplex PCR; the TCRdb copy retains only in-frame clones and omits some. The sample records more than 40,000 clones, around 80% being singletons. Germline loops: CDR1 MNHNS, CDR2 SASEGT. CDR3 length: 15 residues. Trimming cost V 2 bases and J 3 bases; bases outside gene matches: 2. The sequence was collected from a human donor with classical Hodgkin lymphoma. The chain carries TRBV6-1 and TRBJ2-1; 9 bases map to TRBD1. This material consisted of peripheral blood mononuclear cells (PBMCs), taken before the fourth cycle of nivolumab. CDR3 in amino acids: CASSEWTGDYNEQFF. The CDR3 bases are TGTGCCAGCAGTGAATGGACAGGGGACTACAATGAGCAGTTCTTC.